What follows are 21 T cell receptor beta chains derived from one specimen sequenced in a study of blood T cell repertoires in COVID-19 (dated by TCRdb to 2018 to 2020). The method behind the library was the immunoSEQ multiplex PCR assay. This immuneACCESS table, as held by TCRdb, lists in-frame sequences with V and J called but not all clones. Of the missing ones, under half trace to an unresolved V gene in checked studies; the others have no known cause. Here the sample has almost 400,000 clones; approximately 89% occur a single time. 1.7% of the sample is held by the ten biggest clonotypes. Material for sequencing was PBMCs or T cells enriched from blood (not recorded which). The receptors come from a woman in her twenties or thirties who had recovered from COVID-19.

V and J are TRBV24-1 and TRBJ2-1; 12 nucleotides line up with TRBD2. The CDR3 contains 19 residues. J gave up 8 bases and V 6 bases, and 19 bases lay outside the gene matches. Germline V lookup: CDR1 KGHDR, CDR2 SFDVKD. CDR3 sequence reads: CATSKGNSPTSGSIYEQFF. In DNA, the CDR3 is TGTGCCACCAGTAAGGGGAACTCACCGACTAGCGGGAGTATCTATGAGCAGTTCTTC.

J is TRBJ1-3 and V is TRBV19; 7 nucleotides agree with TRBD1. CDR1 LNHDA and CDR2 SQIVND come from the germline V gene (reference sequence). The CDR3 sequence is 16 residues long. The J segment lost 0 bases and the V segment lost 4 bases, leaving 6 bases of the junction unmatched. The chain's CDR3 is CASSKDRPSSGNTIYF. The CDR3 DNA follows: TGTGCCAGTAGTAAGGACAGGCCGAGCTCTGGAAACACCATATATTTT. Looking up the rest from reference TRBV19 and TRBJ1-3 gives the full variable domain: DGGITQSPKYLFRKEGQNVTLSCEQNLNHDAMYWYRQDPGQGLRLIYYSQIVNDFQKGDIAEGYSVSREKKESFPLTVTSAQKNPTAFYLCASSKDRPSSGNTIYFGEGSWLTVV.

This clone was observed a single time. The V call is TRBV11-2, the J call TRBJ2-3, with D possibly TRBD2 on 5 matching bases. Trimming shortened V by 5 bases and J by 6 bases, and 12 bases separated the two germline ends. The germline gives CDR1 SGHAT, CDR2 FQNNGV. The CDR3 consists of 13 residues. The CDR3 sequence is CASSRLASDTQYF. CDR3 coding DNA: TGTGCCAGCAGCCGGTTAGCGTCGGATACGCAGTATTTT.

This CDR3 reads CASSLLAVNQPQHF. CDR3 nucleotide sequence: TGTGCCAGCAGTTTATTGGCAGTAAATCAGCCCCAGCATTTT. The chain has TRBV28 and TRBJ1-5; no clear D. With 1 base removed from V and 4 bases from J, the gap between germline ends came to 8 bases. The germline gives CDR1 MDHEN, CDR2 SYDVKM. The CDR3 length is 14 residues.

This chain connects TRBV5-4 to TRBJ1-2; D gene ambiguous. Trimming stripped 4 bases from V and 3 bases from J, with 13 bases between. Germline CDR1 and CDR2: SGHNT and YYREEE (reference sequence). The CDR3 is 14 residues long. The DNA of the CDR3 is TGTGCCAGCAGCCTCGGGGAGGAGTACTATGGCTACACCTTC. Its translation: CASSLGEEYYGYTF.

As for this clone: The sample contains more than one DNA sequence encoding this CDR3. CDR3 bases: TGTGCCAGCAGCGTAGGCCTAGCGGGGGCAGATACGCAGTATTTT. It translates to CASSVGLAGADTQYF. The chain carries TRBV9 and TRBJ2-3, with 10 bases identical to TRBD2. The CDR3 spans 15 residues. J was trimmed by 4 bases and V by 0 bases; bases with no gene match: 2. Germline V gene lookup returns CDR1 SGDLS and CDR2 YYNGEE.

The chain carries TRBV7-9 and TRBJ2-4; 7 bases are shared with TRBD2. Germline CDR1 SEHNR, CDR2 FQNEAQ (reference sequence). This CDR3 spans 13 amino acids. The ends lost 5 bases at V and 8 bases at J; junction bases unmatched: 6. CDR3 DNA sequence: TGTGCCAGCAGCCCGACTAGCATAGACATTCAGTACTTC. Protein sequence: CASSPTSIDIQYF.

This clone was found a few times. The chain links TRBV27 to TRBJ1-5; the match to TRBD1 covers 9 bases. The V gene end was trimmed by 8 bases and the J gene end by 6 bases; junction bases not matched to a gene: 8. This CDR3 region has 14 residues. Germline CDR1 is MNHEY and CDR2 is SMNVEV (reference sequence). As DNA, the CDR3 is TGTGCCAGCGGCCTGACAGGGGGTACTCAGCCCCAGCATTTT. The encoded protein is CASGLTGGTQPQHF.

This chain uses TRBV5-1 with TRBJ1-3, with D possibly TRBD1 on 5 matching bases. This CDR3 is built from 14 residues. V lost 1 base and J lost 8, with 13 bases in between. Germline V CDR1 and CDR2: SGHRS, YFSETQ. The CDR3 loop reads CASSLIRVVYTIYF. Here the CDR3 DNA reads TGCGCCAGCAGCTTGATCAGGGTGGTATACACCATATATTTT.

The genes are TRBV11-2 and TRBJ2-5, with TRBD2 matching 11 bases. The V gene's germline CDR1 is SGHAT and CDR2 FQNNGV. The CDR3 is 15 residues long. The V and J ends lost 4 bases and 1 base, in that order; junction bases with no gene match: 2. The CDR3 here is CASSYGLAGQETQYF. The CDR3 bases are TGTGCCAGCAGCTACGGACTAGCGGGCCAAGAGACCCAGTACTTC. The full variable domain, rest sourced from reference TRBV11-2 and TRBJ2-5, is EAGVAQSPRYKIIEKRQSVAFWCNPISGHATLYWYQQILGQGPKLLIQFQNNGVVDDSQLPKDRFSAERLKGVDSTLKIQPAKLEDSAVYLCASSYGLAGQETQYFGPGTRLLVL.

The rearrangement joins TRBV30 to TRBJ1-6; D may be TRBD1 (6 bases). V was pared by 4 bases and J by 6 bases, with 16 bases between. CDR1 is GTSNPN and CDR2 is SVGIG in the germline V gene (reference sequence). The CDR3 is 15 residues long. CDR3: CAWTIQGALNSPLHF. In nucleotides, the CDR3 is TGTGCCTGGACTATACAGGGAGCTCTTAATTCACCCCTCCACTTT.

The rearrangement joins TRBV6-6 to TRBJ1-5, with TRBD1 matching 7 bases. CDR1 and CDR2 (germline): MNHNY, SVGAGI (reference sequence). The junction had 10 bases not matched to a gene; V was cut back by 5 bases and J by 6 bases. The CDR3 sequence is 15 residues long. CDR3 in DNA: TGTGCCAGCAGTAAAACTACAGGGGTAAGTCAGCCCCAGCATTTT. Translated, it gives CASSKTTGVSQPQHF.

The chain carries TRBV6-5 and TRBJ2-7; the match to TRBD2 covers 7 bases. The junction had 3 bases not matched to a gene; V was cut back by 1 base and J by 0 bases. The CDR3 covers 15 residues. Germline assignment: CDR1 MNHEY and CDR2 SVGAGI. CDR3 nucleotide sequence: TGTGCCAGCAGTTACTTATCTAGCGGCTCCTACGAGCAGTACTTC. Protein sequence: CASSYLSSGSYEQYF.

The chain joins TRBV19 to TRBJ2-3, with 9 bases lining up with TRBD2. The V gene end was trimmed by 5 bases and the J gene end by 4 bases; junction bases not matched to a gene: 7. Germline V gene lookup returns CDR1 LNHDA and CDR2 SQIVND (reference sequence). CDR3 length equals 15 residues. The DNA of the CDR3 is TGTGCCAGTAGTTCTATGACTAGCGGAGCAGATACGCAGTATTTT. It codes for CASSSMTSGADTQYF.

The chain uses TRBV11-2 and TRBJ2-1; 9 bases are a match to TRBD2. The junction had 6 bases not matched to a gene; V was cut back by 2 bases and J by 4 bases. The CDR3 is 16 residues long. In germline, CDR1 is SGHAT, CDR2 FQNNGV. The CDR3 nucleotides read TGTGCCAGCAGCTTATTCCGCGGGAGGGAGTACAATGAGCAGTTCTTC. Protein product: CASSLFRGREYNEQFF. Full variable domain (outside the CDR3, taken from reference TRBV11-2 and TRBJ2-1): EAGVAQSPRYKIIEKRQSVAFWCNPISGHATLYWYQQILGQGPKLLIQFQNNGVVDDSQLPKDRFSAERLKGVDSTLKIQPAKLEDSAVYLCASSLFRGREYNEQFFGPGTRLTVL.

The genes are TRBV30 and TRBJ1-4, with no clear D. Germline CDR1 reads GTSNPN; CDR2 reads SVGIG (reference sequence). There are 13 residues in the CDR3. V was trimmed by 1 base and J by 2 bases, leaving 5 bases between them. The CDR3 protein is CAWSAATNEKLFF. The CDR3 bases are TGTGCCTGGAGTGCTGCGACTAATGAAAAACTGTTTTTT. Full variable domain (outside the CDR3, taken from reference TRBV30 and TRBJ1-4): SQTIHQWPATLVQPVGSPLSLECTVEGTSNPNLYWYRQAAGRGLQLLFYSVGIGQISSEVPQNLSASRPQDRQFILSSKKLLLSDSGFYLCAWSAATNEKLFFGSGTQLSVL.

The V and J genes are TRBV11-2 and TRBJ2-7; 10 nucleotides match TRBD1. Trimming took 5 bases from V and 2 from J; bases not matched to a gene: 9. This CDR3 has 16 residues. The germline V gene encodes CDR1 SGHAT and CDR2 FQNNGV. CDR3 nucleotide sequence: TGTGCCAGCAGCCGCCCCGGGACAGGGGCAGCCTACGAGCAGTACTTC. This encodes CASSRPGTGAAYEQYF.

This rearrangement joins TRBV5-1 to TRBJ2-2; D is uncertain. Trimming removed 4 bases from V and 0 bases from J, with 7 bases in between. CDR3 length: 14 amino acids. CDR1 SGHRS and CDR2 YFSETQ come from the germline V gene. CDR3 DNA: TGCGCCAGCAGCACTGGTGCGAACACCGGGGAGCTGTTTTTT. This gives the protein CASSTGANTGELFF.

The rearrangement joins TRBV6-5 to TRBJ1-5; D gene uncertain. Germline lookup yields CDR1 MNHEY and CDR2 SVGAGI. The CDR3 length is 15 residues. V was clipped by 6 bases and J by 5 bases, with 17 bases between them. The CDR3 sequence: CASSPRVANDQPQHF. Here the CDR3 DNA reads TGTGCCAGCAGCCCCCGGGTGGCCAACGATCAGCCCCAGCATTTT.

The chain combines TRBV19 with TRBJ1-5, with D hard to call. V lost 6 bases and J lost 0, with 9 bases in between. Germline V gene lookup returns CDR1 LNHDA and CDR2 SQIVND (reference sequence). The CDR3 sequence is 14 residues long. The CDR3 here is CASSRTYSNQPQHF. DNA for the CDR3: TGTGCCAGTAGCCGGACTTATAGCAATCAGCCCCAGCATTTT.

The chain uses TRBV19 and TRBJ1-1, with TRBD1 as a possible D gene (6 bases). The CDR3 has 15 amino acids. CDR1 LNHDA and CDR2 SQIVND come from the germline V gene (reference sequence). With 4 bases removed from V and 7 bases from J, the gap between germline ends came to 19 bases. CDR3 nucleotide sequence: TGTGCCAGTAGTAGTTCGGGCAGGGGAACCGATGAAGCTTTCTTT. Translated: CASSSSGRGTDEAFF. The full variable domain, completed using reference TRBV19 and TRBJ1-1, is DGGITQSPKYLFRKEGQNVTLSCEQNLNHDAMYWYRQDPGQGLRLIYYSQIVNDFQKGDIAEGYSVSREKKESFPLTVTSAQKNPTAFYLCASSSSGRGTDEAFFGQGTRLTVV.